One T cell receptor (beta chain) is described in this entry. Its antigen is undetermined. This CDR3 has 16 amino acids. The ends lost 6 bases at V and 0 bases at J; junction bases unmatched: 7. Germline-derived CDR1 and CDR2 are MDHEN and SYDVKM. Some clones are missing from TCRdb's copy, which holds only in-frame ones; the method was immunoSEQ multiplex PCR. The table records 140,000 to 150,000 clones, 93% of them present only once. The data were obtained in a study of T cell responses to AZD1222 COVID-19 vaccine. Study outcomes and limitations: Among the donors, most were white British and more were female, and clonal diversity was possibly underestimated.

The starting material was peripheral blood, obtained on day 0 of AZD1222 vaccination. The chain recombines TRBV28 with TRBJ2-1, with TRBD2 matching over 8 bases. The sequence derives from an adult in good health. The CDR3 DNA follows: TGTGCCAGCAGGCCGTTAGCGGGGAGCTCCTACAATGAGCAGTTCTTC. This codes for CASRPLAGSSYNEQFF.